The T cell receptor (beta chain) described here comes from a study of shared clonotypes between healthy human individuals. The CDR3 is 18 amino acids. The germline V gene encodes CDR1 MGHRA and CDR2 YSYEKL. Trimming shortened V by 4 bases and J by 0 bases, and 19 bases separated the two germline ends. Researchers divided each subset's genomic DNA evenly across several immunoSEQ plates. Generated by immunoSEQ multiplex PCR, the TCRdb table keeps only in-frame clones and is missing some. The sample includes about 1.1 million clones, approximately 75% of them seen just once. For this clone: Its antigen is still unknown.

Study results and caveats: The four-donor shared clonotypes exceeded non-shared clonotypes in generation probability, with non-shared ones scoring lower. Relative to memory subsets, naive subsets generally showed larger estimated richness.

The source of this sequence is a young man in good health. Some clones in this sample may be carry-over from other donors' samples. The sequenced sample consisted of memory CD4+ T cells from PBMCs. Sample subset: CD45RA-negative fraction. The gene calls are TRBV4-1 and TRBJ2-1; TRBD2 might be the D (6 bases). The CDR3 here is CASSPALLRGGSYNEQFF. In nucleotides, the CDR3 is TGCGCCAGCAGCCCCGCCCTCTTGCGGGGAGGCTCCTACAATGAGCAGTTCTTC.